The 3 T cell receptor beta chains reported below all come from one sample, sequenced in a study of Ad26.COV2.S vaccination and SARS-CoV-2 variants (dated by TCRdb to 2020 to 2023). In the paper's terms, the treatment or condition label means: some 20 received Ad26.COV2.S at low or high dose, single or two shots; about 5 received placebo; per-sample allocation not given. Repertoires of vaccine and placebo recipients were sequenced from samples collected on day 63 after the first injection. Receptor amplification or capture employed the immunoSEQ multiplex PCR assay. TCRdb took this table from immuneACCESS and kept in-frame rearrangements with V and J called. Such tables lack part of the clones; where checked against another copy, unresolved V genes explain under half of the gap, and the rest is unexplained. The sample table records roughly 680,000 clones; around 90% of these occur just once. The top ten hold approximately 1.5% of the sample.

Sequencing used peripheral blood, obtained in a trial of Ad26.COV2.S vaccine versus placebo. These receptors all come from a person aged 18-65 years who received the Ad26.COV2.S COVID-19 vaccine or a placebo.

The chain carries TRBV10-3 and TRBJ2-7, with 8 positions matching TRBD1. This CDR3 contains 13 residues. The germline gives CDR1 ENHRY, CDR2 SYGVKD. Trimming at V came to 5 bases and at J to 3 bases, leaving 3 bases not matched to a gene. The DNA of the CDR3 is TGTGCCATCAGTATTGACAGGGGCTACGAGCAGTACTTC. Protein: CAISIDRGYEQYF.

The chain links TRBV4-2 to TRBJ2-7; 10 bases are shared with TRBD2. CDR3 size: 15 residues. Germline trimming cut 4 bases from V and 4 bases from J; bases unmatched to any gene: 7. The germline V gene encodes CDR1 LGHNA and CDR2 YNFKEQ. The DNA for the CDR3 is TGTGCCAGCAGCCGAACTAGCGGGAAAGCATACGAGCAGTACTTC. Translating gives CASSRTSGKAYEQYF.

V usage is TRBV6-1 and J usage is TRBJ1-6; no clear D. The ends were cut back, 0 bases at V and 2 bases at J, with 11 bases in the middle. The CDR3 is 17 amino acids. The germline CDR1 and CDR2 sequences are MNHNS and SASEGT. CDR3 residues: CASSEAGGRAYNSPLHF. DNA for the CDR3: TGTGCCAGCAGTGAAGCGGGAGGACGCGCCTATAATTCACCCCTCCACTTT.